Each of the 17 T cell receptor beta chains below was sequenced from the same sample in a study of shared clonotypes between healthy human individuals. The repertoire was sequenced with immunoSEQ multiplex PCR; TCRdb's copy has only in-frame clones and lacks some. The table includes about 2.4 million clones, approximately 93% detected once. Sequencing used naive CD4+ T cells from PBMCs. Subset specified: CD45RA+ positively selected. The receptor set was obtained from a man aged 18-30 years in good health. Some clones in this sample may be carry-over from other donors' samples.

This chain's CDR3 is CAVVFGGSSYNEQFF. CDR3 bases: TGTGCCGTTGTCTTCGGGGGTAGCTCCTACAATGAGCAGTTCTTC. V usage is TRBV30 and J usage is TRBJ2-1; weak D call: TRBD2 (6 bases). Germline CDR1 is GTSNPN and CDR2 is SVGIG (reference sequence). This CDR3 spans 15 amino acids. The V end was cut by 8 bases, the J end by 0 bases, with 17 bases between.

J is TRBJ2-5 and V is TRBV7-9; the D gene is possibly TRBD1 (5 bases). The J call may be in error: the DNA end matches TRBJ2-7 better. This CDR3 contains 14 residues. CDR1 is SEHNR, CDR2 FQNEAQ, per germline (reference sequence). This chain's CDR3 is CASSLAVLRGEQYF. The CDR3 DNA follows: TGTGCCAGCAGCTTAGCAGTATTAAGGGGCGAGCAGTACTTC.

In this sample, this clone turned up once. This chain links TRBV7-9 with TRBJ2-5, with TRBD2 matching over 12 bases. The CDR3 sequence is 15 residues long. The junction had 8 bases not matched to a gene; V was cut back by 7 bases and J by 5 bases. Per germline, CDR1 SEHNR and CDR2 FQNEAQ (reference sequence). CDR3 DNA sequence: TGTGCCAGCAACGAACGACTAGCGGGAGAGGAGACCCAGTACTTC. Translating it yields CASNERLAGEETQYF.

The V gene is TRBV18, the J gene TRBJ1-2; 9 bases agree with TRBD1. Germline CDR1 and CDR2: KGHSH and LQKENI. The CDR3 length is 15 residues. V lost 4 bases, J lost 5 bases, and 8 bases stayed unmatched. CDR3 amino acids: CASSLWDRAQYGYTF. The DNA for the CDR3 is TGTGCCAGCTCACTTTGGGACAGGGCCCAGTATGGCTACACCTTC.

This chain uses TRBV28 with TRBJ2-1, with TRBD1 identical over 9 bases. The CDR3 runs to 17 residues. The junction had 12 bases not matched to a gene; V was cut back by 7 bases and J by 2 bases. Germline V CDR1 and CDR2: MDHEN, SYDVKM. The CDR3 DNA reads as TGTGCCAGCATCTCCGGGACAGGGTTTGTGACCTACAATGAGCAGTTCTTC. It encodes CASISGTGFVTYNEQFF.

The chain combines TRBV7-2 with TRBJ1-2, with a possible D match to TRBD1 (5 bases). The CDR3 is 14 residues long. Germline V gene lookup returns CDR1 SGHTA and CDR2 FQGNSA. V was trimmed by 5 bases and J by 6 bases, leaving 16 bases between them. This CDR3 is CASSPQGGQDGYTF. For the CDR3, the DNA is TGTGCCAGCAGCCCCCAGGGAGGGCAGGATGGCTACACCTTC.

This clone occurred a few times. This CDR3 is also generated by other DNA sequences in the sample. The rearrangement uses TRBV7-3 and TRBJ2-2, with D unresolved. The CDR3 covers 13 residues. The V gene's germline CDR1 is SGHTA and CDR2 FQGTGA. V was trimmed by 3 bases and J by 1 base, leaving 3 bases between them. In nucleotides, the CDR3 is TGTGCCAGCAGCTTGGGGAACACCGGGGAGCTGTTTTTT. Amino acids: CASSLGNTGELFF.

The CDR3 reads CASSLVGTREGNTIYF. The CDR3 DNA reads TGCGCCAGCAGCTTGGTTGGAACTCGGGAAGGAAACACCATATATTTT. J is TRBJ1-3 and V is TRBV5-1; the D is unclear. The CDR3 sequence is 16 residues long. V was trimmed by 0 bases and J by 4 bases, leaving 14 bases between them. Germline CDR1 reads SGHRS; CDR2 reads YFSETQ.

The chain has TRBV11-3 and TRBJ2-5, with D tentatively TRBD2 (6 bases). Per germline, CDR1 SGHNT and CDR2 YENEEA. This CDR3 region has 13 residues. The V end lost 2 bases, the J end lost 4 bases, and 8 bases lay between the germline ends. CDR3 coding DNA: TGTGCCAGCAGCTTAACAGCGGGAGAGACCCAGTACTTC. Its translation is CASSLTAGETQYF.

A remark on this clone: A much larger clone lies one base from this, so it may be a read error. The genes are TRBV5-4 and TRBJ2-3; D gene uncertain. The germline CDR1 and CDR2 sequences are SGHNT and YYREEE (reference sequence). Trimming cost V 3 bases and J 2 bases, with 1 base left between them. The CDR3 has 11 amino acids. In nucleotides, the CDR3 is TGTGCCAGCAGCTACACAGATACGCAGTATTTT. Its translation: CASSYTDTQYF.

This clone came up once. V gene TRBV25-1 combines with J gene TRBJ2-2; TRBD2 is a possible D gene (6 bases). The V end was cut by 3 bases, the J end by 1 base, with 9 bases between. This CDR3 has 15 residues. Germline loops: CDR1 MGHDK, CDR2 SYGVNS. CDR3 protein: CASSEGTGNTGELFF. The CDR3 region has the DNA TGTGCCAGCAGTGAGGGGACTGGGAACACCGGGGAGCTGTTTTTT. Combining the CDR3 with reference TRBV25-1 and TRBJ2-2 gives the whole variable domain EADIYQTPRYLVIGTGKKITLECSQTMGHDKMYWYQQDPGMELHLIHYSYGVNSTEKGDLSSESTVSRIRTEHFPLTLESARPSHTSQYLCASSEGTGNTGELFFGEGSRLTVL.

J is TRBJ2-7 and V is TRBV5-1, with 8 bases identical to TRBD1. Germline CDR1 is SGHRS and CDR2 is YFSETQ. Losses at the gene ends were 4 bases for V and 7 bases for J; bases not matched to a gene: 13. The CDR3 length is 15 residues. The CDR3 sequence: CASSPPGGVFEEQYF. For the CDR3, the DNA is TGCGCCAGCAGCCCCCCAGGGGGCGTATTTGAAGAGCAGTACTTC.

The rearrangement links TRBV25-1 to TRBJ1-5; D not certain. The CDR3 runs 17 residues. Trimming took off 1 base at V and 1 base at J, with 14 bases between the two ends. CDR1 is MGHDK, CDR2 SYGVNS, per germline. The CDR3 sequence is CASSESSGRRSNQPQHF. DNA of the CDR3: TGTGCCAGCAGTGAATCTTCAGGACGAAGGAGCAATCAGCCCCAGCATTTT.

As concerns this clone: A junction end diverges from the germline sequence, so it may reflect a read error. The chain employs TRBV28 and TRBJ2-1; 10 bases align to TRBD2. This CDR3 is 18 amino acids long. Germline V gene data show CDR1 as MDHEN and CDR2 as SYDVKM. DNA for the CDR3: TGTGCCAGCAGTCAAAGTCCCTGGACTAGCGGAGGGTACAGTGAGCAGTTCTTC. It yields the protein CASSQSPWTSGGYSEQFF.

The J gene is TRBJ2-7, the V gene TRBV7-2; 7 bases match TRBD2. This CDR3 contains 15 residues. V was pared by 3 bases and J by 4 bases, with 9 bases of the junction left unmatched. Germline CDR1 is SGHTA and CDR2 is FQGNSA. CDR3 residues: CASSLLAGAWYEQYF. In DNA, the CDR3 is TGTGCCAGCAGCTTGCTGGCGGGAGCTTGGTACGAGCAGTACTTC. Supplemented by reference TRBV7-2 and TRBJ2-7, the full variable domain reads GAGVSQSPSNKVTEKGKDVELRCDPISGHTALYWYRQSLGQGLEFLIYFQGNSAPDKSGLPSDRFSAERTGGSVSTLTIQRTQQEDSAVYLCASSLLAGAWYEQYFGPGTRLTVT.

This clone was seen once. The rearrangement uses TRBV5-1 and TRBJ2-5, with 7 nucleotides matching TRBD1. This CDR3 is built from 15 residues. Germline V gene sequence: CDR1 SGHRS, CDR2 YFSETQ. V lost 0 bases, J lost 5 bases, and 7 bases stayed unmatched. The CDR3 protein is CASSLGDSPWETQYF. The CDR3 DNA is TGCGCCAGCAGCTTGGGGGACAGCCCGTGGGAGACCCAGTACTTC.

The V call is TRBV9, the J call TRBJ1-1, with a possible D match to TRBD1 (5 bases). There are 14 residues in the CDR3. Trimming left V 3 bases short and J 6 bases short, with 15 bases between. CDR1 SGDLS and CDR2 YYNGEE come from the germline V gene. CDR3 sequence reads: CASSDGDGWAEAFF. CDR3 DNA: TGTGCCAGCAGCGATGGGGACGGTTGGGCTGAAGCTTTCTTT.